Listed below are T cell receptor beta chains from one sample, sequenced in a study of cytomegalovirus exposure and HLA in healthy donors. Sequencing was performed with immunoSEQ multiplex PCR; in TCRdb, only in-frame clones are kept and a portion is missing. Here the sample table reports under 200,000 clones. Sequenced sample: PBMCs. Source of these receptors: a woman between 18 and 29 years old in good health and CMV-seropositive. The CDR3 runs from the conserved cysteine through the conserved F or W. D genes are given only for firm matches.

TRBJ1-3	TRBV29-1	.	TGCAGCGTCAGGGGTCCTGGAAACACCATATATTTT	CSVRGPGNTIYF
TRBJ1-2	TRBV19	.	TGTGCCAGTAGTTTTAGGGGGTTGGAAGGCTACACCTTC	CASSFRGLEGYTF
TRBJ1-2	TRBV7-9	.	TGTGCCAGCAGCTTAGTCGGCTATGGCTACACCTTC	CASSLVGYGYTF
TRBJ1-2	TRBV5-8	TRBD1	TGTGCCAGCAGCTATGGACAGGTTGTGGACTATGGCTACACCTTC	CASSYGQVVDYGYTF
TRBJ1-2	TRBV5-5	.	TGTGCCAGCAGCTTTCTTACCGACAGCGGCTACACCTTC	CASSFLTDSGYTF
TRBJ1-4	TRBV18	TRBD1	TGTGCCAGCTCACGGACAGGGGTGGAAAAACTGTTTTTT	CASSRTGVEKLFF
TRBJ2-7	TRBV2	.	TGTGCCAGCAGTCCAGAACTGGGGGGTGGCTACGAGCAGTACTTC	CASSPELGGGYEQYF
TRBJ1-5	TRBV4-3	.	TGCGCCAGCAGCCAAGACCCCACCGGACAAGGCTTCAATCAGCCCCAGCATTTT	CASSQDPTGQGFNQPQHF
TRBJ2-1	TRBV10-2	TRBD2	TGCGCCAGCAGTGACCCCGGGACTAGCGGCTACAATGAGCAGTTCTTC	CASSDPGTSGYNEQFF
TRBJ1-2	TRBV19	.	TGTGCCAGTAGCCCCGGGGACACGCGCGGCTACACCTTC	CASSPGDTRGYTF
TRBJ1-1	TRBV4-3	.	TGCGCCAGCAGCCAAGAGGTCAGGAGGGGCCCTGAAGCTTTCTTT	CASSQEVRRGPEAFF
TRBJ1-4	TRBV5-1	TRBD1	TGCGCCAGCAGCTGGGACAGGGGGAGTGAAAAACTGTTTTTT	CASSWDRGSEKLFF
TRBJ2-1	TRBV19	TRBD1	TGTGCCAGTAGTACTACGGGGACAGGGATCAATGAGCAGTTCTTC	CASSTTGTGINEQFF
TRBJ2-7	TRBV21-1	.	TGTGCCAGCATCCCTGCTAGCGGGGGGCCCTACGAGCAGTACTTC	CASIPASGGPYEQYF
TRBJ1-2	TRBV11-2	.	TGTGCCAGCAGGATAAAAGGGGGAACTAACTATGGCTACACCTTC	CASRIKGGTNYGYTF
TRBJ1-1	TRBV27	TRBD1	TGTGCCAGCAGTCACAGGGGGCCCACTGAAGCTTTCTTT	CASSHRGPTEAFF
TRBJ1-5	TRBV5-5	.	TGTGCCAGCAGCTTCGTACCCCAGGCGCAGCCCCAGCATTTT	CASSFVPQAQPQHF
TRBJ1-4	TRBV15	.	TGTGCCACCAGCGGCGAAGCTATCAGGACAGCGGTAAATGAAAAACTGTTTTTT	CATSGEAIRTAVNEKLFF
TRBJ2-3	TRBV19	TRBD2	TGTGCCAGTACCGGGACTAGCGGGCTACATGGCACAGATACGCAGTATTTT	CASTGTSGLHGTDTQYF
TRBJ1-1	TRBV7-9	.	TGTGCCTCCACCCGCCCGGCGGGGGCGAACACTGAAGCTTTCTTT	CASTRPAGANTEAFF
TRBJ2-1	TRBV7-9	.	TGTGCCAGCAGCTCCGAAGGGGTAGCGGTCTACAATGAGCAGTTCTTC	CASSSEGVAVYNEQFF
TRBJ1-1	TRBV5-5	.	TGTGCCAGCAGCTCCGCCAGAAACACTGAAGCTTTCTTT	CASSSARNTEAFF
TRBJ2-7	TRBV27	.	TGTGCCAGCAGGAAACCGGACAGCTACGAGCAGTACTTC	CASRKPDSYEQYF
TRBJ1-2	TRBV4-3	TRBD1	TGCGCCAGCAGCCAACCTGACAGGGTTGGAGGCTACACCTTC	CASSQPDRVGGYTF
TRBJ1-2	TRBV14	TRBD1	TGTGCCAGCAGCCAAGATATATCGACAGGGCCTGGCTACACCTTC	CASSQDISTGPGYTF
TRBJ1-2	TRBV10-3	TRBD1	TGTGCCATATTACCGACAGGGGGCTCTTCCTTATATGGCTACACCTTC	CAILPTGGSSLYGYTF
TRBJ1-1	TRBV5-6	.	TGTGCCAGCAGCTTGCCGGGGATCACTGAAGCTTTCTTT	CASSLPGITEAFF
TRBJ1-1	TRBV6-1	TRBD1	TGTGCCAGCAGTGAAGAGGGGGCTATAACTGAAGCTTTCTTT	CASSEEGAITEAFF
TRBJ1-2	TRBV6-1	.	TGTGCCAGCAGTGTAGACAGGCGGCGGTTTGGCTACACCTTC	CASSVDRRRFGYTF
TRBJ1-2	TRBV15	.	TGTGCCACCAGCAGAGATTCGAAGGCGGGAAACTATGGCTACACCTTC	CATSRDSKAGNYGYTF
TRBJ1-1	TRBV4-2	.	TGTGCCAGCAGCCAGCCCGGGACTTCTGAAGCTTTCTTT	CASSQPGTSEAFF
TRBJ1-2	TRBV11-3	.	TGTGCCAGCAGCTTCGGGGAGGAGGGCTATGGCTACACCTTC	CASSFGEEGYGYTF
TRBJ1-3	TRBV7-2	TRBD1	TGTGCCAGCAGCTCCTACAGGGGAACTGGAAACACCATATATTTT	CASSSYRGTGNTIYF
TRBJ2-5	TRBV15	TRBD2	TGTGCCACCAGCCCCAGGACTTCGGGGGGGGAGACCCAGTACTTC	CATSPRTSGGETQYF
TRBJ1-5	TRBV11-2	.	TGTGCCAGCAGCTTAGTAGGAGGGAATCAGCCCCAGCATTTT	CASSLVGGNQPQHF
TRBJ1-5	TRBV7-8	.	TGTGCCAGCAGCTTACTCGCGGGGGAAATAAATCAGCCCCAGCATTTT	CASSLLAGEINQPQHF
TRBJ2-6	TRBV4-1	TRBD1	TGCGCCAGCAGCCGAGTAGGCGGGACAGGGTCTGGGGCCAACGTCCTGACTTTC	CASSRVGGTGSGANVLTF
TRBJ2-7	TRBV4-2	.	TGTGCCAGCAGCCAAGAGAAACGCAGCGAGCAGTACTTC	CASSQEKRSEQYF
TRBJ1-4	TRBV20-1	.	TGCAGTGCTGGTCAGGGTGAAAAACTGTTTTTT	CSAGQGEKLFF
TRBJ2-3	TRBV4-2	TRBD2	TGTGCCAGCAGCCAGGGCGGCGGGCGGGGGGCCCCACGGGATACGCAGTATTTT	CASSQGGGRGAPRDTQYF
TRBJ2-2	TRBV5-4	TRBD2	TGTGCCAGCAGAACGGGACTAGAAAACACCGGGGAGCTGTTTTTT	CASRTGLENTGELFF
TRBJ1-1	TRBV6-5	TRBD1	TGTGCCAGCAGAGCCGGGACAGTGAGGGACACTGAAGCTTTCTTT	CASRAGTVRDTEAFF
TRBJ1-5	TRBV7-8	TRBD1	TGTGCCAGCACGACAGGGTGGAATCAGCCCCAGCATTTT	CASTTGWNQPQHF
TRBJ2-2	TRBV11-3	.	TGTGCCAGCTCGCCAGGAAGGGCGGGCGGGGAGCTGTTTTTT	CASSPGRAGGELFF
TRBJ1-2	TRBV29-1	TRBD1	TGCAGCGTCGTTGACAGGGCCAACTATGGCTACACCTTC	CSVVDRANYGYTF
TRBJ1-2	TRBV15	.	TGTGCCACCAGCAGAGACCCCGGGTTCTATGGCTACACCTTC	CATSRDPGFYGYTF
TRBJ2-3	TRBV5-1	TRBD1	TGCGCCAGCAGCTTGGGACAGGGCGGCACAGATACGCAGTATTTT	CASSLGQGGTDTQYF
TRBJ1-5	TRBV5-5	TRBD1	TGTGCCAGCAGCCGAACAGCCGGGACAGGGGCCGGGCCCCAGCATTTT	CASSRTAGTGAGPQHF
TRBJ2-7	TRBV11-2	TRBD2	TGTGCCAGCAGCTTAGGGGCTAGCGGGGCCTACGAGCAGTACTTC	CASSLGASGAYEQYF
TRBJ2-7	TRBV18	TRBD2	TGTGCCAGCTCACCACCGGGACTAGCGGGGGAAGGGGGCGAGCAGTACTTC	CASSPPGLAGEGGEQYF
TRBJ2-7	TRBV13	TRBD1	TGTGCCAGCAGCTCCCGGGACAGGGGCTACGAGCAGTACTTC	CASSSRDRGYEQYF
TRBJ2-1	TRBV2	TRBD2	TGTGCCAGCAGTGAAATGCGGGAGCGGCAGTTCTTC	CASSEMRERQFF
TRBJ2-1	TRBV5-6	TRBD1	TGTGCCAGCAGCTTTTTGGACAGGGACTACAATGAGCAGTTCTTC	CASSFLDRDYNEQFF
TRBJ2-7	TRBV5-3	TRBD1	TGTGCCAGAAGCTTGACCGGGACAGGGTTCTACGAGCAGTACTTC	CARSLTGTGFYEQYF